This TCR beta chain was captured in a study of OX40 agonist ivuxolimab in advanced cancers. Overall study: From roughly 23 to 85 years was the age range, with a mean of around 57 years, and 70% to 85% were male.

J lost 8 bases, V lost 3 bases, and 9 bases had no gene match. There are 15 residues in the CDR3. Germline V gene data show CDR1 as MNHEY and CDR2 as SVGAGI. Clones were sequenced by immunoSEQ multiplex PCR, and TCRdb holds only the in-frame ones, with some missing. The table lists about 93,000 clones, under 95% of them singletons, with roughly 0.5% in the top ten. The source was CD4+ or CD8+ T cells sorted from blood, collected in a trial of the OX40 agonist ivuxolimab. The chain has TRBV6-5 and TRBJ1-2; 10 bases align to TRBD1. The origin of this receptor is an adult with an advanced solid tumor such as melanoma, head and neck, liver or kidney cancer. The CDR3 spells CASSYTLDRGVGYTF. CDR3 sequence (DNA): TGTGCCAGCAGTTATACCTTGGACAGGGGGGTAGGCTACACCTTC.